This T cell receptor (beta chain) appears in the sequencing data of a study of T cells in localized non-small cell lung cancer. The study's findings and limits: Of the tissues analyzed, uninvolved adjacent lung showed maximal T cell clonality, greater than tumor. There were a median around 57 of the top 100 tumor clones appearing in adjacent lung.

Clones were read by immunoSEQ multiplex PCR, and TCRdb kept only the in-frame ones, dropping some. The sample shows 41,000 or so clones, around 87% of them seen only once. Of note for this clone: Its matching antigen is unknown.

The V gene end was trimmed by 0 bases and the J gene end by 11 bases; junction bases not matched to a gene: 11. CDR1 and CDR2 from the germline V gene are LNHNV and YYDKDF (reference sequence). The CDR3 consists of 17 residues. The receptor comes from a woman between 18 and 49 years old with stage III lung adenocarcinoma. The J gene is TRBJ2-1, the V gene TRBV15, with 12 bases that match TRBD2. The sample in question was peripheral blood, obtained before any cancer treatment. In nucleotides, the CDR3 is TGTGCCACCAGCAGAGATGTCCCTAGCGGGGGGGCAGGGAAGCAGTTCTTC. It is translated as CATSRDVPSGGAGKQFF.